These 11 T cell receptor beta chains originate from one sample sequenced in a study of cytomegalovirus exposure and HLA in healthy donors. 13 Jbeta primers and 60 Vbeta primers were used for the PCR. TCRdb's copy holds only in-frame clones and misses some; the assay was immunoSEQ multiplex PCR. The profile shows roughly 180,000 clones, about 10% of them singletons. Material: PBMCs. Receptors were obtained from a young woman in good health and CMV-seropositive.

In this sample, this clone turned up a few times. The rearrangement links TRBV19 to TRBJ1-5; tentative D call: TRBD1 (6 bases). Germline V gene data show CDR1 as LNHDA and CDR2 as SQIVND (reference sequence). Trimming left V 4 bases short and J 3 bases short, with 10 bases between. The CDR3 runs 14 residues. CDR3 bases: TGTGCCAGTAGTAATGGACAGCTCAATCAGCCCCAGCATTTT. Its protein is CASSNGQLNQPQHF.

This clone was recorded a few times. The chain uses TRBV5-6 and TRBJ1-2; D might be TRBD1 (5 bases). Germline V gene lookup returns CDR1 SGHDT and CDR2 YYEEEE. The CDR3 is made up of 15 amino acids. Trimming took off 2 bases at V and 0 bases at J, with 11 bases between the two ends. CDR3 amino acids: CASSFTGRPNYGYTF. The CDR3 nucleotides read TGTGCCAGCAGCTTCACAGGTCGCCCTAACTATGGCTACACCTTC.

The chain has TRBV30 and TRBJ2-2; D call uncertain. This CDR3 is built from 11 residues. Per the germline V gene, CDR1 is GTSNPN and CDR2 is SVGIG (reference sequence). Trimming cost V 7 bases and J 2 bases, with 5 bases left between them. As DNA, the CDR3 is TGTGCCTACATTAACACCGGGGAGCTGTTTTTT. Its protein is CAYINTGELFF.

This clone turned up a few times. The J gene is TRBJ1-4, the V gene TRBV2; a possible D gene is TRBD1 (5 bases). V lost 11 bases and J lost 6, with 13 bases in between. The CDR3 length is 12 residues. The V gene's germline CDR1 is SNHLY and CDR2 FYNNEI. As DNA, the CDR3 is TGTGCCTCCCAGGAGGGGCATGAAAAACTGTTTTTT. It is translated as CASQEGHEKLFF. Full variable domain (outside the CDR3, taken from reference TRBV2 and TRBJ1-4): EPEVTQTPSHQVTQMGQEVILRCVPISNHLYFYWYRQILGQKVEFLVSFYNNEISEKSEIFDDQFSVERPDGSNFTLKIRSTKLEDSAMYFCASQEGHEKLFFGSGTQLSVL.

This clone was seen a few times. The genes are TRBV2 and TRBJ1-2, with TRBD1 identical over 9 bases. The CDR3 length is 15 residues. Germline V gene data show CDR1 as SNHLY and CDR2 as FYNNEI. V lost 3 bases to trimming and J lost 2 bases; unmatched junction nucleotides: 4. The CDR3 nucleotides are TGTGCCAGCAGTGAGTGGGACAGGGTGAACTATGGCTACACCTTC. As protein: CASSEWDRVNYGYTF.

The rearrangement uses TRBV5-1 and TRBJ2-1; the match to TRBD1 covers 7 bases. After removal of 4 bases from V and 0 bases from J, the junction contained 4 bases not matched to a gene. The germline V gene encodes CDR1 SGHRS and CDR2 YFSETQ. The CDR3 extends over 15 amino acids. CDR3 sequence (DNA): TGCGCCAGCAGCCCAGGGGGATACTCCTACAATGAGCAGTTCTTC. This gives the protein CASSPGGYSYNEQFF. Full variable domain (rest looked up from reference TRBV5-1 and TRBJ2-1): KAGVTQTPRYLIKTRGQQVTLSCSPISGHRSVSWYQQTPGQGLQFLFEYFSETQRNKGNFPGRFSGRQFSNSRSEMNVSTLELGDSALYLCASSPGGYSYNEQFFGPGTRLTVL.

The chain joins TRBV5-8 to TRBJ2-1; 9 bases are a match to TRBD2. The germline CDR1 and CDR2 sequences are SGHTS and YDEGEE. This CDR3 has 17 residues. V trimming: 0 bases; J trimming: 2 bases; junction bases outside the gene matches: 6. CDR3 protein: CASSLVRTSETYNEQFF. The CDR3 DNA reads TGTGCCAGCAGCTTGGTTAGGACTAGCGAAACCTACAATGAGCAGTTCTTC. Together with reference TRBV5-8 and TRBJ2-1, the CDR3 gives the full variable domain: EAGVTQSPTHLIKTRGQQATLRCSPISGHTSVYWYQQALGLGLQFLLWYDEGEERNRGNFPPRFSGRQFPNYSSELNVNALELEDSALYLCASSLVRTSETYNEQFFGPGTRLTVL.

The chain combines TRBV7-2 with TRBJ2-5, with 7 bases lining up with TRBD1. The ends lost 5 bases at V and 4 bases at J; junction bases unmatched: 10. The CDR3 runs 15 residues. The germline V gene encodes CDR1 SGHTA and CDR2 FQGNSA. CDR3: CASSTRQGVRETQYF. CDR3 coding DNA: TGTGCCAGCAGCACCCGACAGGGCGTCCGAGAGACCCAGTACTTC.

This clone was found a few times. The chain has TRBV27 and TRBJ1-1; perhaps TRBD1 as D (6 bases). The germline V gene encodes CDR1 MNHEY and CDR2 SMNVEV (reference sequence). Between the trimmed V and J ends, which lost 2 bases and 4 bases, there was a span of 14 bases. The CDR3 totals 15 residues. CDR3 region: CASSLDPQGATEAFF. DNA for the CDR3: TGTGCCAGCAGTTTAGACCCACAGGGAGCCACTGAAGCTTTCTTT.

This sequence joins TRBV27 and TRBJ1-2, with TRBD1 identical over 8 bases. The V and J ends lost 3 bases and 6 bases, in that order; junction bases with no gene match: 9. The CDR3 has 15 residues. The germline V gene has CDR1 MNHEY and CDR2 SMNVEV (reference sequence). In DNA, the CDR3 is TGTGCCAGCAGTTTTTATCCCCACAGGGGGAATGGCTACACCTTC. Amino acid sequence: CASSFYPHRGNGYTF.

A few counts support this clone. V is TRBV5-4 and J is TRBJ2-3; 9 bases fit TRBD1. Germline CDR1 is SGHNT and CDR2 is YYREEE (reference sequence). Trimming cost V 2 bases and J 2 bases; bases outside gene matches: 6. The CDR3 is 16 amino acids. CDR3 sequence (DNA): TGTGCCAGCAGCTTAACAGGGGGCGGTAACACAGATACGCAGTATTTT. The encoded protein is CASSLTGGGNTDTQYF.